This T cell receptor beta chain was observed in a study of Ad26.COV2.S vaccination and SARS-CoV-2 variants. Clones were sequenced by immunoSEQ multiplex PCR, and TCRdb holds only the in-frame ones, with some missing. The sample has hundreds of thousands of clones, roughly 90% seen once. The treatment is: 19 received Ad26.COV2.S at low or high dose, single or two shots; about 5 received placebo; per-sample allocation not given. The samples were gathered on day 63 after the first injection of vaccine or placebo. A word on this clone: The identical CDR3 is also encoded by other nucleotide sequences in the sample.

Germline V gene data show CDR1 as LNHDA and CDR2 as SQIVND (reference sequence). The V and J ends lost 3 bases and 1 base respectively, with 6 bases between them. This CDR3 is 13 amino acids long. The sample consisted of peripheral blood, taken in a trial of Ad26.COV2.S vaccine versus placebo. The sequence came from a person between 18 and 65 years old who received the Ad26.COV2.S COVID-19 vaccine or a placebo. The chain joins TRBV19 to TRBJ1-1; unclear D gene. The CDR3 spells CASSIGENTEAFF. CDR3 DNA: TGTGCCAGTAGTATTGGGGAGAACACTGAAGCTTTCTTT. Together with reference TRBV19 and TRBJ1-1, the CDR3 gives the full variable domain: DGGITQSPKYLFRKEGQNVTLSCEQNLNHDAMYWYRQDPGQGLRLIYYSQIVNDFQKGDIAEGYSVSREKKESFPLTVTSAQKNPTAFYLCASSIGENTEAFFGQGTRLTVV.